A single sample is the source of the 14 T cell receptor beta chains below, sequenced in a study of T cell repertoires in cytomegalovirus infection. Their cognate antigens are unknown. TCRdb used MiXCR to reprocess the reads, holding one entry per CDR3 protein. The repertoire holds some 350,000 distinct CDR3 sequences, with 25% to 35% as singletons. The starting material was cultured PBMCs, obtained from culture after CMV antigen stimulation. These receptors were taken from a human donor in good health (CMV status not recorded). Some clones in this sample may be carry-over from other donors' samples.

The gene calls are TRBV7-6 and TRBJ2-1; a weak D match, TRBD2 (5 bases). CDR1 and CDR2 from the germline V gene are SGHVS and FNYEAQ. V was cut by 1 base and J by 0 bases, with 13 bases left in between. This CDR3 has 17 residues. The CDR3, as DNA: TGTGCCAGCAGCTTAGTTGGGGAGCCGAGCTCCTACAATGAGCAGTTCTTC. Amino acid sequence: CASSLVGEPSSYNEQFF.

In this sample, this clonotype turned up many times. The chain links TRBV7-2 to TRBJ2-5; 8 nucleotides line up with TRBD2. V dropped 3 bases and J dropped 5; count of bases not matched to a gene: 8. This CDR3 spans 15 amino acids. Germline CDR1 is SGHTA and CDR2 is FQGNSA. The CDR3 coding sequence is TGTGCCAGCAGCTTGGGAGGTAGCGGGACGGAGACCCAGTACTTC. It specifies CASSLGGSGTETQYF.

This clonotype occurred a few times. This rearrangement joins TRBV18 to TRBJ1-2; no clear D gene. The germline V gene has CDR1 KGHSH and CDR2 LQKENI. The germline V and J ends were trimmed by 3 bases and 2 bases, with 13 bases remaining between them. The CDR3 has 15 residues. CDR3 sequence: CASSPTSVENYGYTF. DNA of the CDR3: TGTGCCAGCTCACCCACCTCCGTGGAGAACTATGGCTACACCTTC.

This clonotype turned up a few times. The rearrangement uses TRBV5-1 and TRBJ2-7; tentatively, D is TRBD1 (5 bases). Germline CDR1 SGHRS, CDR2 YFSETQ. V lost 6 bases to trimming and J lost 0 bases, with 13 bases between them. The length of the CDR3 is 14 residues. The CDR3 sequence: CASNKDTASYEQYF. The CDR3 DNA follows: TGCGCCAGCAACAAGGACACCGCCTCCTACGAGCAGTACTTC.

The chain carries TRBV7-9 and TRBJ2-7; unclear D gene. The germline V gene has CDR1 SEHNR and CDR2 FQNEAQ (reference sequence). The CDR3 is 13 residues long. Trimming cost V 5 bases and J 5 bases, with 13 bases left between them. CDR3 in DNA: TGTGCCAGCAGCGACCTAATTTCCGACGAGCAGTACTTC. Its protein product is CASSDLISDEQYF.

V and J are TRBV6-5 and TRBJ2-7; D remains unclear. In germline, CDR1 is MNHEY, CDR2 SVGAGI. V was trimmed by 0 bases and J by 2 bases, leaving 8 bases between them. The CDR3 is 14 amino acids. CDR3 loop: CASSYSAGTYEQYF. CDR3 DNA: TGTGCCAGCAGTTACTCGGCAGGAACCTACGAGCAGTACTTC.

This sequence joins TRBV19 and TRBJ1-4; 8 bases agree with TRBD1. Trimming cost V 1 base and J 6 bases; bases outside gene matches: 4. CDR3 size: 15 residues. CDR1 and CDR2 (germline): LNHDA, SQIVND (reference sequence). DNA for the CDR3: TGTGCCAGTAGTATAGCGGACAGGGTGGATGAAAAACTGTTTTTT. Residues: CASSIADRVDEKLFF.

At least ten counts were recorded for this clonotype. J is TRBJ1-2 and V is TRBV7-9; weak D call: TRBD1 (6 bases). V lost 4 bases and J lost 5, with 8 bases in between. Germline V gene sequence: CDR1 SEHNR, CDR2 FQNEAQ (reference sequence). The CDR3 is made up of 12 amino acids. CDR3 residues: CASSYQGYGYTF. The DNA for the CDR3 is TGTGCCAGCAGCTATCAGGGGTATGGCTACACCTTC.

This clonotype appeared a few times. This chain connects TRBV12-3 or TRBV12-4 to TRBJ1-2, with D possibly TRBD1 on 5 matching bases. The CDR3 is 18 residues long. Trimming pared 4 bases from V and 1 base from J, leaving 22 bases between. CDR3 bases: TGTGCCAGCAGTTCCCGAGAGTCACGGGACTGGGGTAACTATGGCTACACCTTC. As protein: CASSSRESRDWGNYGYTF.

The chain couples TRBV12-3 or TRBV12-4 to TRBJ1-1; no definite D call. The CDR3 totals 14 residues. Deletions cut 4 bases from V and 0 bases from J, with 9 bases between. The CDR3 sequence: CASSSARMNTEAFF. The CDR3 DNA follows: TGTGCCAGCAGTTCTGCGCGGATGAACACTGAAGCTTTCTTT.

The chain recombines TRBV11-2 with TRBJ2-6; D ambiguous. With 1 base removed from V and 0 bases from J, the gap between germline ends came to 7 bases. CDR3 length equals 16 residues. Germline CDR1 reads SGHAT; CDR2 reads FQNNGV. In DNA, the CDR3 is TGTGCCAGCAGCTTAGTAATGGTCTCTGGGGCCAACGTCCTGACTTTC. It translates to CASSLVMVSGANVLTF.

This clonotype was seen a few times. In DNA form, the CDR3 reads TGTGCCATCAGTGAACGGGACAGGGGAACTGGGGCCAACGTCCTGACTTTC. This encodes CAISERDRGTGANVLTF. The V call is TRBV10-3, the J call TRBJ2-6; 10 nucleotides align to TRBD1. The CDR3 extends over 17 amino acids. The ends lost 3 bases at V and 2 bases at J; junction bases unmatched: 4. The germline gives CDR1 ENHRY, CDR2 SYGVKD.

The rearrangement uses TRBV19 and TRBJ2-1; 7 positions agree with TRBD2. The ends lost 4 bases at V and 8 bases at J; junction bases unmatched: 17. The CDR3 totals 17 residues. CDR1 LNHDA and CDR2 SQIVND come from the germline V gene (reference sequence). This CDR3 reads CASSTGLSSGPWHEQFF. Here the CDR3 DNA reads TGTGCCAGTAGTACGGGACTATCGAGCGGGCCATGGCATGAGCAGTTCTTC. The full variable domain, completed using reference TRBV19 and TRBJ2-1, is DGGITQSPKYLFRKEGQNVTLSCEQNLNHDAMYWYRQDPGQGLRLIYYSQIVNDFQKGDIAEGYSVSREKKESFPLTVTSAQKNPTAFYLCASSTGLSSGPWHEQFFGPGTRLTVL.

The genes are TRBV30 and TRBJ2-7; D is ambiguous. CDR3 size: 13 residues. V lost 2 bases to trimming and J lost 2 bases, with 10 bases between them. Germline values: CDR1 GTSNPN, CDR2 SVGIG (reference sequence). CDR3 in amino acids: CAWSSVPPYEQYF. The CDR3 DNA reads as TGTGCCTGGAGTAGTGTCCCTCCCTACGAGCAGTACTTC.